These 11 T cell receptor beta chains originate from one sample sequenced in a study of human T cells and chemical hapten exposure. In TCRdb, the RACE reads were re-called with MiXCR into one record per CDR3 protein. This table has 180,000 or so distinct CDR3 sequences, 20% to 25% appearing once. Time point indicated: patch test 1, 2 weeks after DPC sensitization. Treatment noted: therapeutic diphenylcyclopropenone sensitization with weekly scalp DPC. The sample in question was whole blood, obtained in connection with sensitization to the hapten diphenylcyclopropenone (DPC). The origin of the receptors is a woman aged 45-65 years with alopecia areata. Some clones in this sample may be carry-over from other donors' samples.

This clonotype was seen more than once but under ten times. Written as DNA, the CDR3 is TGCAGCGTTGAAGCTATTCCAGATGAGCAGTTCTTC. Its protein product is CSVEAIPDEQFF. This sequence joins TRBV29-1 and TRBJ2-1; D is unclear. This CDR3 contains 12 residues. The germline gives CDR1 SQVTM, CDR2 ANQGSEA. V shed 1 base and J shed 8 bases, with 9 bases lying between them.

The chain links TRBV4-2 to TRBJ1-2; D is unclear. V was clipped by 3 bases and J by 8 bases, with 16 bases between them. Germline V CDR1 and CDR2: LGHNA, YNFKEQ. This CDR3 has 14 amino acids. In DNA, the CDR3 is TGTGCCAGCAGCCAGCCGGGCCGATCACCCGGCTACACCTTC. This gives the protein CASSQPGRSPGYTF.

The chain couples TRBV20-1 to TRBJ2-1, with TRBD2 matching 11 bases. The ends lost 4 bases at V and 4 bases at J; junction bases unmatched: 3. CDR1 and CDR2 (germline): DFQATT, SNEGSKA (reference sequence). The CDR3 is 14 amino acids. The CDR3 coding sequence is TGCAGTGCTAAGCTAGCGGGGGGATACAATGAGCAGTTCTTC. Its translation: CSAKLAGGYNEQFF.

This clonotype was picked up a small number of times. The V gene is TRBV11-3, the J gene TRBJ1-2; 8 nucleotides line up with TRBD1. In germline, CDR1 is SGHNT, CDR2 YENEEA. V gave up 5 bases and J gave up 0 bases; unmatched junction bases: 5. This CDR3 has 15 amino acids. CDR3 DNA sequence: TGTGCCAGCAGCCCCGACAGGGGCACTAACTATGGCTACACCTTC. Its protein is CASSPDRGTNYGYTF. The complete variable domain, with remaining parts taken from reference TRBV11-3 and TRBJ1-2, reads EAGVVQSPRYKIIEKKQPVAFWCNPISGHNTLYWYLQNLGQGPELLIRYENEEAVDDSQLPKDRFSAERLKGVDSTLKIQPAELGDSAVYLCASSPDRGTNYGYTFGSGTRLTVV.

The gene calls are TRBV12-3 or TRBV12-4 and TRBJ2-2, with D perhaps TRBD2 (6 bases). The CDR3 is 14 residues long. V lost 5 bases to trimming and J lost 4 bases, with 11 bases between them. This chain's CDR3 is CASSVVGGTGELFF. CDR3 sequence (DNA): TGTGCCAGCAGTGTGGTGGGGGGCACCGGGGAGCTGTTTTTT.

This clonotype has more than one count but fewer than ten. The V call is TRBV15, the J call TRBJ1-3; D remains unclear. CDR1 LNHNV and CDR2 YYDKDF come from the germline V gene (reference sequence). The CDR3 has 15 residues. Trimming removed 4 bases at V and 3 bases at J, with 13 bases between. As DNA, the CDR3 is TGTGCCACCAGCAATTGGGATATCGGTGGAAACACCATATATTTT. It yields the protein CATSNWDIGGNTIYF.

This clonotype turned up a few times. The chain recombines TRBV29-1 with TRBJ1-1; a weak D match, TRBD1 (5 bases). V lost 7 bases to trimming and J lost 6 bases, with 27 bases between them. Germline lookup yields CDR1 SQVTM and CDR2 ANQGSEA. The CDR3 has 16 amino acids. This CDR3 is CSAAPLRAKEGAEAFF. The CDR3, as DNA: TGCAGCGCCGCCCCACTAAGGGCCAAAGAAGGGGCTGAAGCTTTCTTT.

The genes are TRBV5-5 and TRBJ2-7; the D is unclear. Germline V gene sequence: CDR1 SGHKS, CDR2 YYEKEE (reference sequence). The CDR3 length is 18 residues. V shed 0 bases and J shed 1 base, with 20 bases lying between them. The CDR3 region has the DNA TGTGCCAGCAGCTTGGATAACCCGGGCCGTGGGTCTTCCTACGAGCAGTACTTC. It yields the protein CASSLDNPGRGSSYEQYF.

CDR3 DNA sequence: TGTGCCAGCACTCGCGACAGCACCGTAAGAGGTGAAGCTTTCTTT. Its translation: CASTRDSTVRGEAFF. The chain joins TRBV9 to TRBJ1-1, with D possibly TRBD1 on 5 matching bases. Germline loops: CDR1 SGDLS, CDR2 YYNGEE. The V end was cut by 6 bases, the J end by 7 bases, with 22 bases between. The CDR3 has 15 amino acids.

This clonotype was picked up a small number of times. This rearrangement joins TRBV20-1 to TRBJ2-1; D is unclear. V dropped 2 bases and J dropped 9 bases, with 8 bases sitting between them. In germline, CDR1 is DFQATT, CDR2 SNEGSKA (reference sequence). CDR3 length equals 11 residues. For the CDR3, the DNA is TGCAGTGCTAGATTTTTGAGTGAGCAGTTCTTC. Residues: CSARFLSEQFF.

This rearrangement joins TRBV20-1 to TRBJ1-1; possible D gene TRBD1, 5 bases. V lost 1 base to trimming and J lost 0 bases, with 12 bases between them. The CDR3 spans 15 residues. Germline CDR1 DFQATT, CDR2 SNEGSKA (reference sequence). The CDR3 here is CSARVGTWMNTEAFF. The CDR3 DNA reads as TGCAGTGCTAGAGTAGGGACCTGGATGAACACTGAAGCTTTCTTT.